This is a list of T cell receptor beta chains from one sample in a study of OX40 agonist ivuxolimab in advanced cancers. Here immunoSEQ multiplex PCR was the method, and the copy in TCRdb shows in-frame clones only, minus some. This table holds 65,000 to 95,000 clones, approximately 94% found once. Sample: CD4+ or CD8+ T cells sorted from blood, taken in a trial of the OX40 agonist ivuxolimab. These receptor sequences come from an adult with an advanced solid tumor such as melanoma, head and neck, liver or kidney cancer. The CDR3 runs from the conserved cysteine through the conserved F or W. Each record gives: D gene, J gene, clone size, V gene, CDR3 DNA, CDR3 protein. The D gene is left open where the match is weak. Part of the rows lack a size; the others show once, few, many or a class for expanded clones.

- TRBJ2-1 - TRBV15 TGTGCCACCAGCAGAGATCAGGGGAGCTCCTACAATGAGCAGTTCTTC CATSRDQGSSYNEQFF
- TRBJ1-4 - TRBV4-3 TGCGCCAGCAGCCAAGCGGGGCAGGGTTCCACAACTAATGAAAAACTGTTTTTT CASSQAGQGSTTNEKLFF
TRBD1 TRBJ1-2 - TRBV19 TGTGCCAGTAGGGACAGGCTGTACTATGGCTACACCTTC CASRDRLYYGYTF
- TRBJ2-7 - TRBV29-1 TGCAGCGCTGTTTACCGGAGCGACGAGCAGTACTTC CSAVYRSDEQYF
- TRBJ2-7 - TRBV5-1 TGCGCCAGCAGCTTGGCCGGGGGACAGTTACGCTACGAGCAGTACTTC CASSLAGGQLRYEQYF
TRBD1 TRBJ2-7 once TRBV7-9 TGTGCCAGCAGCCCCACAGGGGGCTCCGAGCAGTACTTC CASSPTGGSEQYF
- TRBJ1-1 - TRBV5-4 TGTGCCAGCAGCTTGGGTCGGTTGAACACTGAAGCTTTCTTT CASSLGRLNTEAFF
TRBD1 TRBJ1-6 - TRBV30 TGTGCCTGGAGTCGAGGGGACAGTTCACCCCTCCACTTT CAWSRGDSSPLHF
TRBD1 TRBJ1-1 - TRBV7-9 TGTGCCAGCAGCTTCGGGACAGGGGAAACTGAAGCTTTCTTT CASSFGTGETEAFF
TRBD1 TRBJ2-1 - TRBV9 TGTGCCAGCAGCGTCGGACAGGGGTACAATGAGCAGTTCTTC CASSVGQGYNEQFF
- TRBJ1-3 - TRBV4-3 TGCGCCAGCAGCCAAGATCCACAGGGAACTGGAAACACCATATATTTT CASSQDPQGTGNTIYF
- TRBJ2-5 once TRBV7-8 TGTGCCAGCAGCTTAGACTGGGACCAAGAGACCCAGTACTTC CASSLDWDQETQYF
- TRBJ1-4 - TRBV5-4 TGTGCCAGCAGCTTGGAATCGGGGCTAGCTGAAAAACTGTTTTTT CASSLESGLAEKLFF
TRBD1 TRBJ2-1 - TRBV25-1 TGTGCCAGCAGTGGGGACAGGGGGTTTTATGAGCAGTTCTTC CASSGDRGFYEQFF
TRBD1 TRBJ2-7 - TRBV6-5 TGTGCCAGCAGTTTGACAGGGGACTCGACCTACGAGCAGTACTTC CASSLTGDSTYEQYF
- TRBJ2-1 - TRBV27 TGTGCCAGCAGCTCAGTGCCGGGAGCCTACAATGAGCAGTTCTTC CASSSVPGAYNEQFF
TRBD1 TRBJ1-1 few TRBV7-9 TGTGCCAGCAGGGGACAGGGGGACACTGAAGCTTTCTTT CASRGQGDTEAFF
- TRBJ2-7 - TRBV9 TGTGCCAGCAGCCCCTCAGGCGTTACCTCCTACGAGCAGTACTTC CASSPSGVTSYEQYF
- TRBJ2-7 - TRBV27 TGTGCCAGCAGTTTATCAGCTAACTACGAGCAGTACTTC CASSLSANYEQYF
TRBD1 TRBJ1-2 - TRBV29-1 TGCAGCGTTGAGAAGGGGGCATATGGCTACACCTTC CSVEKGAYGYTF
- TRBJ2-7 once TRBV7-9 TGTGCCAGCAGCCCTGGAGGGTACAACTACGAGCAGTACTTC CASSPGGYNYEQYF
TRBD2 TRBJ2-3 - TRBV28 TGTGCCAGCCTCGGGACTAGCGGGCTGACAGATACGCAGTATTTT CASLGTSGLTDTQYF
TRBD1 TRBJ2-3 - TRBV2 TGTGCCAGCAATGCGTGGGAGGGACAGGGCTGGTCGGGGGAGACAGATACGCAGTATTTT CASNAWEGQGWSGETDTQYF
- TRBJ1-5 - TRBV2 TGTGCCAGCAGTCCAGGGCCAAGATATAGCAATCAGCCCCAGCATTTT CASSPGPRYSNQPQHF